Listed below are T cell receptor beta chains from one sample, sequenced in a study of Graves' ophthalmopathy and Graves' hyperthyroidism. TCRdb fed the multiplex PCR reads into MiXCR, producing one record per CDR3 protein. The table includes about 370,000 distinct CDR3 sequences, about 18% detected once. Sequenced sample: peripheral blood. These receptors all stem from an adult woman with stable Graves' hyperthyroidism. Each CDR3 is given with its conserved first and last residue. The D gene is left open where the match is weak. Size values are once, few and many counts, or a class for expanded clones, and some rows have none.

CDR3 DNA: TGTGCCAGCAGCTTATTACCGGGAATGAACACTGAAGCTTTCTTT; CDR3 protein: CASSLLPGMNTEAFF; CDR3 length: 15; V gene: TRBV7-2; clone size: NA; D gene: NA; J gene: TRBJ1-1
CDR3 DNA: TGTGCCAGCAGCGACGGGAACATGAACACTGAAGCTTTCTTT; CDR3 protein: CASSDGNMNTEAFF; CDR3 length: 14; V gene: TRBV6-2/TRBV6-3; clone size: NA; D gene: NA; J gene: TRBJ1-1
CDR3 DNA: TGTGCCAGCAGTTACGGGGTGGGATTCGGGGCGTACACTGAAGCTTTCTTT; CDR3 protein: CASSYGVGFGAYTEAFF; CDR3 length: 17; V gene: TRBV6-5; clone size: NA; D gene: NA; J gene: TRBJ1-1
CDR3 DNA: TGCAGTGCTAGGAGGGGCCCGACTCCTTACACTGAAGCTTTCTTT; CDR3 protein: CSARRGPTPYTEAFF; CDR3 length: 15; V gene: TRBV20-1; clone size: many; D gene: NA; J gene: TRBJ1-1
CDR3 DNA: TGTGCCAGCAGTTTTGTTACTCGCGAGACCCAGTACTTC; CDR3 protein: CASSFVTRETQYF; CDR3 length: 13; V gene: TRBV12-3/TRBV12-4; clone size: many; D gene: NA; J gene: TRBJ2-5
CDR3 DNA: TGTGCCAGTAGACAGGGGATGACTGAAGCTTTCTTT; CDR3 protein: CASRQGMTEAFF; CDR3 length: 12; V gene: TRBV19; clone size: NA; D gene: TRBD1; J gene: TRBJ1-1
CDR3 DNA: TGCAGTGCTGCTAGCGCCCAGTATTTTGACGAGCAGTACTTC; CDR3 protein: CSAASAQYFDEQYF; CDR3 length: 14; V gene: TRBV20-1; clone size: many; D gene: NA; J gene: TRBJ2-7
CDR3 DNA: TGTGCCTGGAGTGGAGGCTTTGGGGTTCCCCCCTACGAGCAGTACTTC; CDR3 protein: CAWSGGFGVPPYEQYF; CDR3 length: 16; V gene: TRBV30; clone size: many; D gene: NA; J gene: TRBJ2-7
CDR3 DNA: TGTGCCAGCAGCCAAGAGCACAGGGCTCCTGAAGCTTTCTTT; CDR3 protein: CASSQEHRAPEAFF; CDR3 length: 14; V gene: TRBV3-1; clone size: many; D gene: NA; J gene: TRBJ1-1
CDR3 DNA: TGTGCCAGCAGCCGATACTCTAGCGAACTTGGCGAGCAGTACTTC; CDR3 protein: CASSRYSSELGEQYF; CDR3 length: 15; V gene: TRBV7-8; clone size: many; D gene: NA; J gene: TRBJ2-7
CDR3 DNA: TGTGCCAGCAGCTCCGGACCGAACACTGAAGCTTTCTTT; CDR3 protein: CASSSGPNTEAFF; CDR3 length: 13; V gene: TRBV7-2; clone size: many; D gene: NA; J gene: TRBJ1-1
CDR3 DNA: TGTGCCAGCAGTATAACCGGGACAGGGGGAGTCTACGAGCAGTACTTC; CDR3 protein: CASSITGTGGVYEQYF; CDR3 length: 16; V gene: TRBV6-1; clone size: NA; D gene: TRBD1; J gene: TRBJ2-7
CDR3 DNA: TGTGCCAGCAGTGAAAGCCAGTATAGCAATCAGCCCCAGCATTTT; CDR3 protein: CASSESQYSNQPQHF; CDR3 length: 15; V gene: TRBV2; clone size: many; D gene: NA; J gene: TRBJ1-5
CDR3 DNA: TGTGCCAGTAGTGGGGCAGGGGGCATTTACGAGCAGTACTTC; CDR3 protein: CASSGAGGIYEQYF; CDR3 length: 14; V gene: TRBV19; clone size: many; D gene: TRBD1; J gene: TRBJ2-7
CDR3 DNA: TGCAGCGTGCTTCAAGAGACCCAGTACTTC; CDR3 protein: CSVLQETQYF; CDR3 length: 10; V gene: TRBV29-1; clone size: many; D gene: NA; J gene: TRBJ2-5
CDR3 DNA: TGCAGTGCTAGAGATATGGCAGGGGCCAACTTCTGGTCACCCCTCCACTTT; CDR3 protein: CSARDMAGANFWSPLHF; CDR3 length: 17; V gene: TRBV20-1; clone size: many; D gene: NA; J gene: TRBJ1-6
CDR3 DNA: TGTGCCAGCAGTTCCCCCCCAACAGGCAATCAGCCCCAGCATTTT; CDR3 protein: CASSSPPTGNQPQHF; CDR3 length: 15; V gene: TRBV28; clone size: many; D gene: NA; J gene: TRBJ1-5
CDR3 DNA: TGTGCCAGCTCCCAGGGTGCGGGATTGAACACCGGGGAGCTGTTTTTT; CDR3 protein: CASSQGAGLNTGELFF; CDR3 length: 16; V gene: TRBV18; clone size: few; D gene: NA; J gene: TRBJ2-2
CDR3 DNA: TGTGCCACCAGTGATTTAGAGAGACGAAGCTCCTACGAGCAGTACTTC; CDR3 protein: CATSDLERRSSYEQYF; CDR3 length: 16; V gene: TRBV24-1; clone size: NA; D gene: NA; J gene: TRBJ2-7
CDR3 DNA: TGTGCCAGCACCACCTTTCAAGGGGTCCAAGAGACCCAGTACTTC; CDR3 protein: CASTTFQGVQETQYF; CDR3 length: 15; V gene: TRBV28; clone size: once; D gene: NA; J gene: TRBJ2-5
CDR3 DNA: TGTGCCTGTATTGGCCGAAGCTCTGGAAACACCATATATTTT; CDR3 protein: CACIGRSSGNTIYF; CDR3 length: 14; V gene: TRBV30; clone size: many; D gene: NA; J gene: TRBJ1-3
CDR3 DNA: TGTGCCAGCAGTGAATGGCGTGGGACAGGGGGCCGATACGAGCAGTACTTC; CDR3 protein: CASSEWRGTGGRYEQYF; CDR3 length: 17; V gene: TRBV25-1; clone size: few; D gene: TRBD1; J gene: TRBJ2-7
CDR3 DNA: TGTGCCACCAGATCCTGGGGACTGAACACTGAAGCTTTCTTT; CDR3 protein: CATRSWGLNTEAFF; CDR3 length: 14; V gene: TRBV24-1; clone size: many; D gene: NA; J gene: TRBJ1-1
CDR3 DNA: TGCAGTGCTAGCGCGGCCGGGTTTTACGGGGAGCAGTACTTC; CDR3 protein: CSASAAGFYGEQYF; CDR3 length: 14; V gene: TRBV20-1; clone size: many; D gene: NA; J gene: TRBJ2-7
CDR3 DNA: TGTGCCAGCAGTTATAGCTGGAACGGGGGAGGGACCCCCTTCTTC; CDR3 protein: CASSYSWNGGGTPFF; CDR3 length: 15; V gene: TRBV6-2/TRBV6-3; clone size: many; D gene: TRBD2; J gene: TRBJ2-5
CDR3 DNA: TGTGCCAGCAGTAAGGACAGGGTCGAAGCTTTCTTT; CDR3 protein: CASSKDRVEAFF; CDR3 length: 12; V gene: TRBV6-1; clone size: many; D gene: TRBD1; J gene: TRBJ1-1
CDR3 DNA: TGTGCCAGCAAGCGGGCCGGGGAGCTGTTTTTT; CDR3 protein: CASKRAGELFF; CDR3 length: 11; V gene: TRBV12-3/TRBV12-4; clone size: many; D gene: NA; J gene: TRBJ2-2
CDR3 DNA: TGTGCTAGTGGTATCCCCTACGAGCAGTACTTC; CDR3 protein: CASGIPYEQYF; CDR3 length: 11; V gene: TRBV12-5; clone size: few; D gene: NA; J gene: TRBJ2-7
CDR3 DNA: TGTGCCAGCAGTTGGGACAGGGCGACTGAAGCTTTCTTT; CDR3 protein: CASSWDRATEAFF; CDR3 length: 13; V gene: TRBV6-5; clone size: once; D gene: TRBD1; J gene: TRBJ1-1
CDR3 DNA: TGTGCCAGCAGTCGAATACTCCATAGAGGGGGCACCGGGGAGCTGTTTTTT; CDR3 protein: CASSRILHRGGTGELFF; CDR3 length: 17; V gene: TRBV28; clone size: many; D gene: NA; J gene: TRBJ2-2
CDR3 DNA: TGTGCCAGCACCTCCGCCGGCGCAGGGCCCTACTACGAGCAGTACTTC; CDR3 protein: CASTSAGAGPYYEQYF; CDR3 length: 16; V gene: TRBV6-1; clone size: NA; D gene: NA; J gene: TRBJ2-7
CDR3 DNA: TGCAGCGCTCCCTCCTTGGGCTTCCAAGAGACCCAGTACTTC; CDR3 protein: CSAPSLGFQETQYF; CDR3 length: 14; V gene: TRBV29-1; clone size: many; D gene: NA; J gene: TRBJ2-5
CDR3 DNA: TGTGCCAGCAGCTCCTCGACGGACGGCTACACCTTC; CDR3 protein: CASSSSTDGYTF; CDR3 length: 12; V gene: TRBV28; clone size: many; D gene: NA; J gene: TRBJ1-2
CDR3 DNA: TGTGCCAGCAGTTACGCCGATAGCAATCAGCCCCAGCATTTT; CDR3 protein: CASSYADSNQPQHF; CDR3 length: 14; V gene: TRBV6-2/TRBV6-3; clone size: many; D gene: NA; J gene: TRBJ1-5
CDR3 DNA: TGTGCCAGCAGGAAAGCCGGGACGGGGGCTAGCGAGCAGTACTTC; CDR3 protein: CASRKAGTGASEQYF; CDR3 length: 15; V gene: TRBV12-3/TRBV12-4; clone size: many; D gene: NA; J gene: TRBJ2-7
CDR3 DNA: TGTGCCACCAGTGTAGGGGACGGTGACAATCAGCCCCAGCATTTT; CDR3 protein: CATSVGDGDNQPQHF; CDR3 length: 15; V gene: TRBV24-1; clone size: many; D gene: NA; J gene: TRBJ1-5
CDR3 DNA: TGTGCCAGCAGCCAAAGACAGCTCTATGGCTACACCTTC; CDR3 protein: CASSQRQLYGYTF; CDR3 length: 13; V gene: TRBV28; clone size: many; D gene: NA; J gene: TRBJ1-2
CDR3 DNA: TGTGCCAGCAGCTTAACCCCCCTAGCGGGAGGGCGAGAGACCCAGTACTTC; CDR3 protein: CASSLTPLAGGRETQYF; CDR3 length: 17; V gene: TRBV7-3; clone size: once; D gene: TRBD2; J gene: TRBJ2-5
CDR3 DNA: TGCAGTGTAGTGGGGAACAATCAGCCCCAGCATTTT; CDR3 protein: CSVVGNNQPQHF; CDR3 length: 12; V gene: TRBV20-1; clone size: many; D gene: NA; J gene: TRBJ1-5
CDR3 DNA: TGTGCCTGGAGTGGTTCCCGACAGGGTAATCAGCCCCAGCATTTT; CDR3 protein: CAWSGSRQGNQPQHF; CDR3 length: 15; V gene: TRBV30; clone size: NA; D gene: TRBD1; J gene: TRBJ1-5
CDR3 DNA: TGTGCCAGCAGCCAAGGAACCGTTGGGACCCAGTACTTC; CDR3 protein: CASSQGTVGTQYF; CDR3 length: 13; V gene: TRBV14; clone size: many; D gene: NA; J gene: TRBJ2-5
CDR3 DNA: TGCAGTGCTAGAGGGACAGGGGAAGAGACCCAGTACTTC; CDR3 protein: CSARGTGEETQYF; CDR3 length: 13; V gene: TRBV20-1; clone size: many; D gene: TRBD1; J gene: TRBJ2-5
CDR3 DNA: TGTGCCATCAGTGAGTCGGGGGGCGGTCCTGGAAACACCATATATTTT; CDR3 protein: CAISESGGGPGNTIYF; CDR3 length: 16; V gene: TRBV10-3; clone size: many; D gene: NA; J gene: TRBJ1-3
CDR3 DNA: TGTGCCAGCAGTAGCCCCACCGGGCGCTCCTACGAGCAGTACTTC; CDR3 protein: CASSSPTGRSYEQYF; CDR3 length: 15; V gene: TRBV6-8; clone size: many; D gene: NA; J gene: TRBJ2-7
CDR3 DNA: TGTGCCAGCAGCCAACGGAGTATGGATTACTACGAGCAGTACTTC; CDR3 protein: CASSQRSMDYYEQYF; CDR3 length: 15; V gene: TRBV6-5; clone size: many; D gene: NA; J gene: TRBJ2-7